This passage covers 2 T cell receptor beta chains from one sample sequenced in a study of cytomegalovirus exposure and HLA in healthy donors. The PCR was carried out with 60 Vbeta primers and 13 Jbeta primers. Assay used: immunoSEQ multiplex PCR; TCRdb lists only in-frame clones, some missing. The sample shows about 160,000 clones, about 68% of them seen only once. Material for sequencing was PBMCs. The receptor set was obtained from a female donor in good health and CMV-seronegative.

The CDR3 nucleotides are TGTGCCAGCAGCTTTGGTGGCCTCACAGATACGCAGTATTTT. Encoded protein: CASSFGGLTDTQYF. V usage is TRBV7-3 and J usage is TRBJ2-3; D unclear. Germline values: CDR1 SGHTA, CDR2 FQGTGA. V was shortened by 3 bases and J by 2 bases, with 9 bases between the two germline ends. The CDR3 totals 14 residues.

This chain connects TRBV9 to TRBJ2-3, with no clear D. This CDR3 has 13 amino acids. CDR1 is SGDLS, CDR2 YYNGEE, per germline. V was pared by 3 bases and J by 6 bases, with 11 bases between. CDR3 sequence: CASSAPARDTQYF. The CDR3 nucleotides read TGTGCCAGCAGCGCCCCCGCCAGGGATACGCAGTATTTT.